This T cell receptor (beta chain) was found in a study of T cell responses to AZD1222 COVID-19 vaccine. Study-level results: A rise in Spike-specific TCR breadth and depth followed two AZD1222 doses. Donors, mostly white British, included more females; clonal diversity was possibly underestimated.

In regard to this clone: The target antigen is unknown.

Trimming removed 6 bases from V and 0 bases from J, with 1 base in between. The CDR3 has 10 amino acids. Germline V lookup: CDR1 SQVTM, CDR2 ANQGSEA. TCRdb keeps only in-frame clones here, not all; method: immunoSEQ multiplex PCR. The profile shows 150,000 to 200,000 clones, 85% to 95% of them singletons. This receptor was obtained from an adult who received the AZD1222 COVID-19 vaccine. The specimen was peripheral blood, collected 28 days after the second AZD1222 dose. This chain connects TRBV29-1 to TRBJ2-3; no clear D gene. The CDR3 region is CSVSTDTQYF. CDR3 nucleotides: TGCAGCGTCAGCACAGATACGCAGTATTTT.